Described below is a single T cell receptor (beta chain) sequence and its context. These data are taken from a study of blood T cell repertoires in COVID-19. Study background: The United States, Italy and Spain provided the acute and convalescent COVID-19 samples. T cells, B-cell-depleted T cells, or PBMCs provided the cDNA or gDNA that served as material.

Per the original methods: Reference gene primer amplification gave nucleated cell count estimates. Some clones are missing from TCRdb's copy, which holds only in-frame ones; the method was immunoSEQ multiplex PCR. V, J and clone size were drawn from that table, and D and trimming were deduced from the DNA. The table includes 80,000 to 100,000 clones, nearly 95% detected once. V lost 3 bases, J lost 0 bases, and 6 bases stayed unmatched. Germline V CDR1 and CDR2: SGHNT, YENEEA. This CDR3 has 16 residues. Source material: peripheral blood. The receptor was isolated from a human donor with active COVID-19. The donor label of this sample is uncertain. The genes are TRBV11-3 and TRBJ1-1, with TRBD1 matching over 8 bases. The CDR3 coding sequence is TGTGCCAGCAGCTTCGGACAGGGAAGATTGAACACTGAAGCTTTCTTT. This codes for CASSFGQGRLNTEAFF.